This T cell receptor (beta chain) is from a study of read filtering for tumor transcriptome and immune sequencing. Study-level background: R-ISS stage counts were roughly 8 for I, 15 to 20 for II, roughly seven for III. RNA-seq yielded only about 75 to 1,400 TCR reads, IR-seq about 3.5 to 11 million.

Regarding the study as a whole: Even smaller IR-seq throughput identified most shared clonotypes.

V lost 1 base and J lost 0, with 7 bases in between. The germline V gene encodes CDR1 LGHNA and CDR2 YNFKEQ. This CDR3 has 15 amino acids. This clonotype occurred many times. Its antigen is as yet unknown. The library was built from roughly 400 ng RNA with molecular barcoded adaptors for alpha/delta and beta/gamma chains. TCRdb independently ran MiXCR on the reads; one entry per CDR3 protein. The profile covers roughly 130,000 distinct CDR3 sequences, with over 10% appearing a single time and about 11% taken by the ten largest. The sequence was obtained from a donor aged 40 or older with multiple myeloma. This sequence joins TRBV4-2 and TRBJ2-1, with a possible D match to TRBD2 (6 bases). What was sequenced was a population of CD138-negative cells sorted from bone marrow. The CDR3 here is CASSQVTSSYNEQFF. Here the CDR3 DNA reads TGTGCCAGCAGCCAAGTGACTAGCTCCTACAATGAGCAGTTCTTC.